Listed below are T cell receptor beta chains from one sample, sequenced in a study of cytomegalovirus exposure and HLA in healthy donors. Produced via immunoSEQ multiplex PCR; TCRdb's table is partial and in-frame only. The sample holds approximately 280,000 clones, 86% seen once. The sequenced sample consisted of PBMCs. Receptors were obtained from a man aged 40-49 years in good health and CMV-seropositive. Each CDR3 is given with its conserved first and last residue. Each record gives: clone size, D gene, V gene, J gene, CDR3 DNA, CDR3 protein. A D gene is named only where the DNA matches it firmly. Only some rows state a clone size, as once, few, many or a class for expanded clones.

abundance: -; d_gene: -; v_gene: TRBV5-1; j_gene: TRBJ2-5; CDR3nt: TGCGCCAGCAGCCCAAGGCTAGCGAGCCAAGAGACCCAGTACTTC; CDR3aa: CASSPRLASQETQYF
abundance: -; d_gene: TRBD1; v_gene: TRBV6-6; j_gene: TRBJ1-2; CDR3nt: TGTGCCAGCAGTTCCCTCGACAGGGGGGGCTACACCTTC; CDR3aa: CASSSLDRGGYTF
abundance: -; d_gene: -; v_gene: TRBV7-6; j_gene: TRBJ2-3; CDR3nt: TGTGCCAGCAGCTTAAGTCCGGTATCGCGGGGAGATACGCAGTATTTT; CDR3aa: CASSLSPVSRGDTQYF
abundance: -; d_gene: TRBD2; v_gene: TRBV13; j_gene: TRBJ2-1; CDR3nt: TGTGCCAGCAGCACCCGACTAGCGGGACTATACAATGAGCAGTTCTTC; CDR3aa: CASSTRLAGLYNEQFF
abundance: -; d_gene: -; v_gene: TRBV19; j_gene: TRBJ1-2; CDR3nt: TGTGCCAGTACTGAGGGTTACAAGGGCTACACCTTC; CDR3aa: CASTEGYKGYTF
abundance: -; d_gene: TRBD2; v_gene: TRBV5-1; j_gene: TRBJ2-2; CDR3nt: TGCGCCAGCAGCTGGCGGACTAGCTCGGGCACCGGGGAGCTGTTTTTT; CDR3aa: CASSWRTSSGTGELFF
abundance: -; d_gene: TRBD2; v_gene: TRBV6-5; j_gene: TRBJ2-1; CDR3nt: TGTGCCAGCAGAGATAGCGGGAGGGGTGAGCAGTTCTTC; CDR3aa: CASRDSGRGEQFF
abundance: -; d_gene: -; v_gene: TRBV15; j_gene: TRBJ2-1; CDR3nt: TGTGCCACCAGCAGAGAGGGCCTAGCGTACGACAATGAGCAGTTCTTC; CDR3aa: CATSREGLAYDNEQFF
abundance: -; d_gene: -; v_gene: TRBV11-2; j_gene: TRBJ1-2; CDR3nt: TGTGCCAGCAGCTTAGATCAGGGTTTTGGCTACACTTTC; CDR3aa: CASSLDQGFGYTF
abundance: -; d_gene: TRBD2; v_gene: TRBV15; j_gene: TRBJ2-1; CDR3nt: TGTGCCACCAGCCCGACTAGCGGGCGAGGCGGTGAGCAGTTCTTC; CDR3aa: CATSPTSGRGGEQFF
abundance: -; d_gene: TRBD1; v_gene: TRBV7-2; j_gene: TRBJ2-5; CDR3nt: TGTGCCAGCAGCTCGCGGACAGGGAGTGAGACCCAGTACTTC; CDR3aa: CASSSRTGSETQYF
abundance: -; d_gene: TRBD2; v_gene: TRBV2; j_gene: TRBJ2-7; CDR3nt: TGTGCCAGCAGTGATGGTCTAGCGGGAGGCCACATTAACCGGTACGAGCAGTACTTC; CDR3aa: CASSDGLAGGHINRYEQYF
abundance: -; d_gene: -; v_gene: TRBV29-1; j_gene: TRBJ1-1; CDR3nt: TGCAGCGTGCCCAGAAGCGGAAGACGGCATACGAACACTGAAGCTTTCTTT; CDR3aa: CSVPRSGRRHTNTEAFF
abundance: -; d_gene: -; v_gene: TRBV6-6; j_gene: TRBJ1-1; CDR3nt: TGTGCCAGCAGCTCCCTCCCGACAGGAAAAGCTTTCTTT; CDR3aa: CASSSLPTGKAFF
abundance: -; d_gene: -; v_gene: TRBV28; j_gene: TRBJ1-4; CDR3nt: TGTGCCAGCAGTGCCCGGGGGGCGGCGACTAATGAAAAACTGTTTTTT; CDR3aa: CASSARGAATNEKLFF
abundance: once; d_gene: TRBD2; v_gene: TRBV5-1; j_gene: TRBJ2-1; CDR3nt: TGCGCCAGCAGCTTGGCCGGGGGGGGGAGCACCTACAATGAGCAGTTCTTC; CDR3aa: CASSLAGGGSTYNEQFF
abundance: -; d_gene: -; v_gene: TRBV18; j_gene: TRBJ2-1; CDR3nt: TGTGCCAGCTCGCCGACTGGGGGGAGCAATGAGCAGTTCTTC; CDR3aa: CASSPTGGSNEQFF
abundance: few; d_gene: TRBD1; v_gene: TRBV6-5; j_gene: TRBJ1-1; CDR3nt: TGTGCCAGCAGGGAAGACAGGGGCACTGAAGCTTTCTTT; CDR3aa: CASREDRGTEAFF
abundance: -; d_gene: TRBD1; v_gene: TRBV5-1; j_gene: TRBJ2-7; CDR3nt: TGCGCCAGCAGCTCAGACCCGACAGGGGCCTCCGAGCAGTACTTC; CDR3aa: CASSSDPTGASEQYF
abundance: -; d_gene: TRBD2; v_gene: TRBV29-1; j_gene: TRBJ2-3; CDR3nt: TGCAGCGTTGATCGAAGCGGGAGGGGAGCAGATACGCAGTATTTT; CDR3aa: CSVDRSGRGADTQYF
abundance: -; d_gene: -; v_gene: TRBV9; j_gene: TRBJ1-1; CDR3nt: TGTGCCAGCAGCGTAGGAACAGGGATCACTGAAGCTTTCTTT; CDR3aa: CASSVGTGITEAFF
abundance: -; d_gene: -; v_gene: TRBV2; j_gene: TRBJ1-6; CDR3nt: TGTGCCAGCATTCCGCCGGACAGCTCCTATAATTCACCCCTCCACTTT; CDR3aa: CASIPPDSSYNSPLHF
abundance: -; d_gene: -; v_gene: TRBV15; j_gene: TRBJ1-3; CDR3nt: TGTGCCACCAGCACTATTGGCTCTGGAAACACCATATATTTT; CDR3aa: CATSTIGSGNTIYF
abundance: few; d_gene: TRBD2; v_gene: TRBV4-2; j_gene: TRBJ2-7; CDR3nt: TGTGCCAGCAGCTCTCAACTAGCGCAGAGCTCCTACGAGCAGTACTTC; CDR3aa: CASSSQLAQSSYEQYF
abundance: -; d_gene: -; v_gene: TRBV29-1; j_gene: TRBJ2-7; CDR3nt: TGCAGCGTTGACGGAGGGACGGCCTACGAGCAGTACTTC; CDR3aa: CSVDGGTAYEQYF
abundance: -; d_gene: TRBD2; v_gene: TRBV7-2; j_gene: TRBJ2-3; CDR3nt: TGTGCCAGCAGCTCTTGGGGGGGAATCACAGATACGCAGTATTTT; CDR3aa: CASSSWGGITDTQYF
abundance: -; d_gene: -; v_gene: TRBV7-2; j_gene: TRBJ2-3; CDR3nt: TGTGCCAGCAGCTTAGCAGGGACTAGCACAGATACGCAGTATTTT; CDR3aa: CASSLAGTSTDTQYF
abundance: -; d_gene: -; v_gene: TRBV4-2; j_gene: TRBJ2-7; CDR3nt: TGTGCCAGCAGCCAAGACCAGGCCTACGAGCAGTACTTC; CDR3aa: CASSQDQAYEQYF
abundance: -; d_gene: TRBD2; v_gene: TRBV4-2; j_gene: TRBJ2-7; CDR3nt: TGTGCCAGCAGCCAAGGTCCAGCGGGGGCCTACGAGCAGTACTTC; CDR3aa: CASSQGPAGAYEQYF
abundance: -; d_gene: TRBD1; v_gene: TRBV5-1; j_gene: TRBJ1-1; CDR3nt: TGCGCCAGCAGCTGGGGTGGGTCAGGGGGCACCCCCAACACTGAAGCTTTCTTT; CDR3aa: CASSWGGSGGTPNTEAFF
abundance: -; d_gene: -; v_gene: TRBV28; j_gene: TRBJ2-2; CDR3nt: TGTGCCAGCAGTTTCTCTGGGGAGCTGTTTTTT; CDR3aa: CASSFSGELFF
abundance: -; d_gene: -; v_gene: TRBV11-1; j_gene: TRBJ1-5; CDR3nt: TGTGCCAGCAGCCCTGAGGCACCTAGCAATCAGCCCCAGCATTTT; CDR3aa: CASSPEAPSNQPQHF
abundance: -; d_gene: TRBD1; v_gene: TRBV10-1; j_gene: TRBJ1-6; CDR3nt: TGCGCCAGCAGTGAGATCGGGACAGGGTGGGGAGGAGGTAATTCACCCCTCCACTTT; CDR3aa: CASSEIGTGWGGGNSPLHF
abundance: -; d_gene: -; v_gene: TRBV28; j_gene: TRBJ2-5; CDR3nt: TGTGCCAGCAGACCTCAGGGTTCAGAGACCCAGTACTTC; CDR3aa: CASRPQGSETQYF
abundance: -; d_gene: TRBD2; v_gene: TRBV5-1; j_gene: TRBJ2-2; CDR3nt: TGCGCCAGCGTCCCCGGAGCACTAGCGGGAGGCACCGGGGAGCTGTTTTTT; CDR3aa: CASVPGALAGGTGELFF
abundance: once; d_gene: TRBD1; v_gene: TRBV9; j_gene: TRBJ1-2; CDR3nt: TGTGCCAGCAGCCCAACGGGACAGGGGGTTGGCTACACCTTC; CDR3aa: CASSPTGQGVGYTF
abundance: -; d_gene: -; v_gene: TRBV4-1; j_gene: TRBJ2-1; CDR3nt: TGCGCCAGCAGCCAAGTGTCCAGATACAATGAGCAGTTCTTC; CDR3aa: CASSQVSRYNEQFF
abundance: -; d_gene: -; v_gene: TRBV9; j_gene: TRBJ2-1; CDR3nt: TGTGCCAGCAGCGTAGAGTCTAGCCCGACCACTTACAATGAGCAGTTCTTC; CDR3aa: CASSVESSPTTYNEQFF
abundance: -; d_gene: TRBD2; v_gene: TRBV10-3; j_gene: TRBJ2-7; CDR3nt: TGTGCCATCCGGGGGGGGGACCTCTCCTACGAGCAGTACTTC; CDR3aa: CAIRGGDLSYEQYF
abundance: -; d_gene: TRBD2; v_gene: TRBV2; j_gene: TRBJ2-5; CDR3nt: TGTGCCAGCAGTGATGTAGCGGGAGTGGAGACCCAGTACTTC; CDR3aa: CASSDVAGVETQYF
abundance: -; d_gene: -; v_gene: TRBV5-6; j_gene: TRBJ2-7; CDR3nt: TGTGCCAGCAGCCTCGATCTGGGCAGATTAAGGAACTACGAGCAGTACTTC; CDR3aa: CASSLDLGRLRNYEQYF
abundance: -; d_gene: -; v_gene: TRBV5-4; j_gene: TRBJ1-1; CDR3nt: TGTGCCAGCAGCTTGCAAGACAGGCACCCTGAAGCTTTCTTT; CDR3aa: CASSLQDRHPEAFF
abundance: once; d_gene: TRBD1; v_gene: TRBV27; j_gene: TRBJ2-3; CDR3nt: TGTGCCAGCAGTTTAATCGGGACAGGGGTTGATACGCAGTATTTT; CDR3aa: CASSLIGTGVDTQYF